The rows below give T cell receptor beta chains drawn from one sample of a study of blood T cell repertoires in COVID-19. Sequencing was performed with immunoSEQ multiplex PCR; in TCRdb, only in-frame clones are kept and a portion is missing. The table lists approximately 330,000 clones, 80% to 90% of them singletons. The sample consisted of peripheral blood. These receptors all stem from a man aged 25-45 years with COVID-19, enrolled during active disease. Each CDR3 is given without its conserved first and last residue. The size field is filled for only some rows; it gives once, few, many or a size class.

11	TRBJ1-2	TRBV27	-	ASRDTTNYGYT
13	TRBJ1-3	TRBV11-2	-	ASSPRTTSGNTIY
19	TRBJ1-1	TRBV5-1	-	ASSFDVGFGSNGTGNTEAF
16	TRBJ2-7	TRBV7-9	-	ASSLEMIAGQSSYEQY
18	TRBJ1-4	TRBV4-2	-	ASSQDQILQGVGTNEKLF
12	TRBJ1-1	TRBV6-5	-	ASSKIDLNTEAF
11	TRBJ1-2	TRBV3-1/TRBV3-2	-	ASSQTRDLGYT
14	TRBJ2-5	TRBV11-1	-	ASSLLASPGWETQY
15	TRBJ2-5	TRBV12-5	-	ASGLVLAGVFKETQY
13	TRBJ1-6	TRBV5-1	-	ASRSQTTYNSPLH
14	TRBJ1-2	TRBV3-1/TRBV3-2	-	ASSQFPQTVNYGYT
14	TRBJ2-7	TRBV19	-	ASRPRLAGGHYEQY
14	TRBJ2-7	TRBV6-4	few	ASSELRLAITYEQY
11	TRBJ2-2	TRBV12-3/TRBV12-4	once	ASSPRTTGELF
14	TRBJ2-7	TRBV19	-	ASSDPSGRASYEQY
16	TRBJ2-2	TRBV5-6	-	ASSLLGGRGQGIGELF
12	TRBJ2-7	TRBV6-2/TRBV6-3	once	ASSLASLSYEQY
13	TRBJ2-1	TRBV24-1	few	ATSDFLNSQEEQF
12	TRBJ2-2	TRBV4-3	-	ASSPGTSAGELF
14	TRBJ1-5	TRBV28	-	ASSLVRWGLGQPQH
9	TRBJ2-5	TRBV12-3/TRBV12-4	-	ASSLRGPQY
12	TRBJ1-1	TRBV5-4	-	ASSLQEGGTEAF
13	TRBJ2-3	TRBV28	-	ASSSPGQGTDTQY
10	TRBJ2-5	TRBV27	few	ASSPNQETQY
12	TRBJ1-2	TRBV7-9	-	ASSLGTGNYGYT
15	TRBJ2-5	TRBV27	-	ASSGGTSGGPQETQY
12	TRBJ2-3	TRBV5-1	-	ASSPPSPTDTQY
12	TRBJ2-3	TRBV6-2/TRBV6-3	many	ASSFLARTDTQY
14	TRBJ2-7	TRBV15	-	ATSRGLAGSSYEQY
13	TRBJ1-1	TRBV19	-	ASSSPGTLNTEAF
13	TRBJ1-5	TRBV19	-	ASRKDRNSNQPQH
18	TRBJ1-2	TRBV4-2	few	ASSQEVWDRGSPIAYGYT
12	TRBJ1-1	TRBV27	-	ASSPNTMNTEAF
14	TRBJ1-1	TRBV4-1	-	ASSQEGADISKEAF
13	TRBJ2-1	TRBV6-6	few	ASSYTGVSGHEQF
14	TRBJ1-6	TRBV27	-	ASTMGGQGFTSPLH
13	TRBJ2-3	TRBV7-8	-	ASSLEWGRTDTQY
13	TRBJ2-3	TRBV7-3	-	ASSLNGRASDTQY
12	TRBJ2-7	TRBV28	-	ASRYPDISYEQY
13	TRBJ2-7	TRBV10-3	-	AISEWGLSSYEQY
11	TRBJ1-2	TRBV5-8	-	ASSPDRGYGYT
14	TRBJ2-1	TRBV9	-	ASSVVGAPSYNEQF
12	TRBJ2-5	TRBV7-2	-	ASSPRTGSETQY
13	TRBJ1-1	TRBV15	-	ATSRGGQGALEAF